A single sample gave rise to the 20 T cell receptor beta chains below, sequenced in a study of T cell responses to AZD1222 COVID-19 vaccine. Clones were sequenced by immunoSEQ multiplex PCR, and TCRdb holds only the in-frame ones, with some missing. The sample has 150,000 to 200,000 clones, around 92% seen once. The source material was peripheral blood, sampled 28 days after the second AZD1222 dose. The receptor source for this set is an adult who received the AZD1222 COVID-19 vaccine.

J is TRBJ2-5 and V is TRBV12-3 or TRBV12-4, with D possibly matching TRBD2 (7 bases). The CDR3 covers 13 residues. In DNA form, the CDR3 reads TGTGCGAGCGGTAAGGGGGGGACGGAGACCCAGTACTTC. This encodes CASGKGGTETQYF.

V usage is TRBV7-8 and J usage is TRBJ2-1, with D unresolved. The CDR3 length is 12 residues. The V end lost 5 bases, the J end lost 9 bases, and 11 bases lay between the germline ends. Germline CDR1 and CDR2: SGHVS and FQNEAQ. The CDR3, as DNA: TGTGCCAGCAGCCACCAGACGGGTGAGCAGTTCTTC. It codes for CASSHQTGEQFF.

The chain links TRBV18 to TRBJ1-1; no definite D call. CDR3 length: 13 residues. Looked up from germline, CDR1 is KGHSH and CDR2 is LQKENI. The V end lost 2 bases, the J end lost 0 bases, and 4 bases lay between the germline ends. The CDR3 nucleotides read TGTGCCAGCTCACCAGGGATGAACACTGAAGCTTTCTTT. Its translation is CASSPGMNTEAFF.

Concerning this clone itself: Other DNA variants within this sample encode the same CDR3. The genes are TRBV6-5 and TRBJ1-5; 8 nucleotides agree with TRBD1. The V and J ends lost 6 bases and 4 bases, in that order; junction bases with no gene match: 5. Germline CDR1 is MNHEY and CDR2 is SVGAGI. The CDR3 runs 14 residues. The DNA of the CDR3 is TGTGCCAGCAGACGCGGGACAGGAAATCAGCCCCAGCATTTT. Its protein is CASRRGTGNQPQHF.

This chain joins TRBV19 and TRBJ1-1; 7 bases line up with TRBD1. CDR1 is LNHDA and CDR2 is SQIVND in the germline V gene (reference sequence). The CDR3 consists of 16 residues. V dropped 3 bases and J dropped 1; count of bases not matched to a gene: 8. The chain's CDR3 is CASSIVGTAPNTEAFF. The DNA of the CDR3 is TGTGCCAGTAGTATTGTCGGGACAGCCCCGAACACTGAAGCTTTCTTT.

V gene TRBV19 combines with J gene TRBJ1-1, with 7 bases aligning to TRBD1. This CDR3 spans 14 amino acids. The J segment lost 1 base and the V segment lost 5 bases, leaving 4 bases of the junction unmatched. From germline, CDR1 is LNHDA and CDR2 SQIVND (reference sequence). The CDR3 DNA reads as TGTGCCAGTAGTCCAGGGGGTCCGAACACTGAAGCTTTCTTT. Translation gives CASSPGGPNTEAFF.

This clone appeared a single time. The genes are TRBV19 and TRBJ1-2; a possible D gene is TRBD1 (6 bases). The ends were cut back, 6 bases at V and 4 bases at J, with 9 bases in the middle. CDR3 length: 12 amino acids. The germline V gene encodes CDR1 LNHDA and CDR2 SQIVND (reference sequence). CDR3: CASSRQAYGYTF. As DNA, the CDR3 is TGTGCCAGTAGCAGACAGGCCTATGGCTACACCTTC.

The chain uses TRBV6-6 and TRBJ2-5; 9 bases map to TRBD2. This CDR3 spans 14 amino acids. Germline V gene lookup returns CDR1 MNHNY and CDR2 SVGAGI (reference sequence). V dropped 6 bases and J dropped 4; count of bases not matched to a gene: 6. The CDR3 reads CASRTQAGGETQYF. The CDR3 DNA reads as TGTGCCAGCAGGACGCAAGCGGGGGGAGAGACCCAGTACTTC.

This clone appeared once. The gene calls are TRBV2 and TRBJ2-3; TRBD1 is a possible D gene (5 bases). The V end was cut by 5 bases, the J end by 3 bases, with 15 bases between. In germline, CDR1 is SNHLY, CDR2 FYNNEI. CDR3 length equals 15 residues. The CDR3 here is CASSKGAGRTDTQYF. In nucleotides, the CDR3 is TGTGCCAGCAGTAAAGGGGCAGGGCGAACAGATACGCAGTATTTT. Full variable domain (outside the CDR3, taken from reference TRBV2 and TRBJ2-3): EPEVTQTPSHQVTQMGQEVILRCVPISNHLYFYWYRQILGQKVEFLVSFYNNEISEKSEIFDDQFSVERPDGSNFTLKIRSTKLEDSAMYFCASSKGAGRTDTQYFGPGTRLTVL.

This sequence joins TRBV6-5 and TRBJ1-6; D possibly corresponds to TRBD1 (6 bases). CDR3 size: 15 residues. Germline assignment: CDR1 MNHEY and CDR2 SVGAGI. V lost 2 bases, J lost 7 bases, and 12 bases lay in between. The CDR3 DNA follows: TGTGCCAGCAGTTACGGAGGCAGGGGCAATTCACCCCTCCACTTT. Protein sequence: CASSYGGRGNSPLHF.

This chain links TRBV9 with TRBJ2-3; D uncertain. Trimming took off 4 bases at V and 4 bases at J, with 13 bases between the two ends. The length of the CDR3 is 14 residues. The germline V gene encodes CDR1 SGDLS and CDR2 YYNGEE. Written as DNA, the CDR3 is TGTGCCAGCAGCTCAAGACCGAGTTCAGATACGCAGTATTTT. It translates to CASSSRPSSDTQYF.

The chain links TRBV4-1 to TRBJ2-1; maybe TRBD2 (6 bases). The CDR3 length is 17 residues. CDR1 MGHRA and CDR2 YSYEKL come from the germline V gene. Trimming took 0 bases from V and 9 from J, leaving 21 bases between them. The CDR3 region has the DNA TGCGCCAGCAGCCAAGAGACTTTCGGGGGTGCCGGCAGTGAGCAGTTCTTC. The encoded protein is CASSQETFGGAGSEQFF.

This rearrangement joins TRBV10-3 to TRBJ2-1, with a weak D call TRBD2 (6 bases). The CDR3 runs to 12 residues. The V gene lost 0 bases and the J gene lost 15 bases, with 12 bases spanning the gap. CDR1 and CDR2 (germline): ENHRY, SYGVKD. CDR3 coding DNA: TGTGCCATCAGTGAGTCGCCTAGCGTGCCGTTCTTC. This sequence encodes CAISESPSVPFF.

The chain joins TRBV27 to TRBJ1-3, with TRBD1 matching over 8 bases. Germline V lookup: CDR1 MNHEY, CDR2 SMNVEV (reference sequence). The CDR3 totals 15 residues. The J segment lost 7 bases and the V segment lost 6 bases, leaving 11 bases of the junction unmatched. The CDR3 sequence is CASRDQGAGANTIYF. CDR3 nucleotides: TGTGCCAGCAGGGACCAGGGGGCCGGAGCTAACACCATATATTTT.

Notes on this clone: A junction end diverges from the germline sequence, so it may reflect a read error. This sample includes further DNA sequences coding for the same CDR3. This sequence joins TRBV12-3 or TRBV12-4 and TRBJ2-3; unclear D gene. This CDR3 is built from 11 residues. The CDR3 DNA sequence: TGTGCCAGCAGTCTAGCAGATACGCAGTATTTT. It is translated as CASSLADTQYF.

This chain joins TRBV13 and TRBJ2-1, with D possibly called TRBD1 or TRBD2 (6 bases each). Trimming left V 3 bases short and J 7 bases short, with 10 bases between. The CDR3 has 13 residues. Looked up from germline, CDR1 is PRHDT and CDR2 is FYEKMQ (reference sequence). The CDR3 DNA sequence: TGTGCCAGCAGCTTGGAGGGGGAAAATGAGCAGTTCTTC. Translated: CASSLEGENEQFF. Based on the CDR3 plus reference TRBV13 and TRBJ2-1, the full variable domain is AAGVIQSPRHLIKEKRETATLKCYPIPRHDTVYWYQQGPGQDPQFLISFYEKMQSDKGSIPDRFSAQQFSDYHSELNMSSLELGDSALYFCASSLEGENEQFFGPGTRLTVL.

The chain uses TRBV11-2 and TRBJ2-7, with no clear D. Germline-derived CDR1 and CDR2 are SGHAT and FQNNGV. Trimming took off 0 bases at V and 0 bases at J, with 9 bases between the two ends. This CDR3 contains 15 residues. CDR3 in amino acids: CASSLEAASSYEQYF. The DNA for the CDR3 is TGTGCCAGCAGCTTAGAGGCGGCCAGCTCCTACGAGCAGTACTTC.

The rearrangement joins TRBV9 to TRBJ1-2; no definite D call. This CDR3 is 12 amino acids long. The V end lost 3 bases, the J end lost 4 bases, and 7 bases lay between the germline ends. Germline loops: CDR1 SGDLS, CDR2 YYNGEE. The CDR3 sequence: CASSANSYGYTF. The CDR3 DNA is TGTGCCAGCAGCGCCAACAGCTATGGCTACACCTTC. Complete variable domain (other parts from reference TRBV9 and TRBJ1-2): DSGVTQTPKHLITATGQRVTLRCSPRSGDLSVYWYQQSLDQGLQFLIQYYNGEERAKGNILERFSAQQFPDLHSELNLSSLELGDSALYFCASSANSYGYTFGSGTRLTVV.

CDR3 in amino acids: CASSYRGSGANTEAFF. The CDR3 region has the DNA TGTGCCAGCAGTTACAGGGGGAGCGGCGCGAACACTGAAGCTTTCTTT. The rearrangement links TRBV6-6 to TRBJ1-1, with TRBD1 as a possible D gene (6 bases). Looked up from germline, CDR1 is MNHNY and CDR2 is SVGAGI (reference sequence). The CDR3 totals 16 residues. Trimming took off 2 bases at V and 1 base at J, with 14 bases between the two ends.

The chain has TRBV5-1 and TRBJ1-4; 8 bases align to TRBD1. The CDR3 spans 16 residues. V trimming: 0 bases; J trimming: 3 bases; junction bases outside the gene matches: 4. Germline assignment: CDR1 SGHRS and CDR2 YFSETQ. CDR3 loop: CASSLGRGLANEKLFF. CDR3 bases: TGCGCCAGCAGCTTGGGCAGGGGGCTTGCTAATGAAAAACTGTTTTTT.